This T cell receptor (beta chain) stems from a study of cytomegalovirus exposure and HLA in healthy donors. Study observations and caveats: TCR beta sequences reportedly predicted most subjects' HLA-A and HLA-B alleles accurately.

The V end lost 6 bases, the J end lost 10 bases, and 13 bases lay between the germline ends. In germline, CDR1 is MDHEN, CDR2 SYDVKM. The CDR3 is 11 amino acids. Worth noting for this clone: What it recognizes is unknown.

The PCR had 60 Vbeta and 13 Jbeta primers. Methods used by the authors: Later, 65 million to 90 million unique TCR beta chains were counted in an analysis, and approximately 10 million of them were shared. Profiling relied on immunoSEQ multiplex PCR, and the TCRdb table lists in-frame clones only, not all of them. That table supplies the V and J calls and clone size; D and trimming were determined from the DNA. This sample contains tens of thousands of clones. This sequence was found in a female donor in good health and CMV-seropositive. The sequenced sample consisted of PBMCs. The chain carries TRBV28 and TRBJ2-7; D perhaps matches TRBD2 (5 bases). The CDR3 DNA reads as TGTGCCAGCAGGGAGCAGGAGGCTCAGTACTTC. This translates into CASREQEAQYF.